This T cell receptor (beta chain) was observed in a study of T cells in Graves' hyperthyroidism and ophthalmopathy. Study findings and constraints: Most clonotypes expanded in the thyroid (above 0.001) were also present in blood.

This clonotype was observed at least ten times. What it binds is unknown. Uncontrolled infection, other autoimmune disease, pregnancy or lactation led to exclusion. Each diagnosis drew on symptoms, thyroxine, TRAb, thyroid ultrasound and orbital computed tomography findings. From 8.5 to 10 ml of fresh peripheral blood, PBMCs were isolated. Trimming pared 1 base from V and 4 bases from J, leaving 1 base between. The CDR3 covers 11 residues. Germline V gene data show CDR1 as SQVTM and CDR2 as ANQGSEA. Regions amplified from RNA transcripts were the TCR beta CDR3 regions. The TCR CDR3 was amplified in a first-round RT-PCR using the HTBI primer set. TCRdb itself ran the multiplex PCR reads through MiXCR, one entry per CDR3 protein. The sample carries hundreds of thousands of distinct CDR3 sequences, approximately 15% recorded once.

Sequences were obtained from blood. The clonotype comes from a woman aged 25 to 39 with Graves' hyperthyroidism that later progressed to Graves' ophthalmopathy. The chain employs TRBV29-1 and TRBJ2-2; D gene unclear. The CDR3, as DNA: TGCAGCGTTGAAGTCACCGGGGAGCTGTTTTTT. It encodes CSVEVTGELFF.